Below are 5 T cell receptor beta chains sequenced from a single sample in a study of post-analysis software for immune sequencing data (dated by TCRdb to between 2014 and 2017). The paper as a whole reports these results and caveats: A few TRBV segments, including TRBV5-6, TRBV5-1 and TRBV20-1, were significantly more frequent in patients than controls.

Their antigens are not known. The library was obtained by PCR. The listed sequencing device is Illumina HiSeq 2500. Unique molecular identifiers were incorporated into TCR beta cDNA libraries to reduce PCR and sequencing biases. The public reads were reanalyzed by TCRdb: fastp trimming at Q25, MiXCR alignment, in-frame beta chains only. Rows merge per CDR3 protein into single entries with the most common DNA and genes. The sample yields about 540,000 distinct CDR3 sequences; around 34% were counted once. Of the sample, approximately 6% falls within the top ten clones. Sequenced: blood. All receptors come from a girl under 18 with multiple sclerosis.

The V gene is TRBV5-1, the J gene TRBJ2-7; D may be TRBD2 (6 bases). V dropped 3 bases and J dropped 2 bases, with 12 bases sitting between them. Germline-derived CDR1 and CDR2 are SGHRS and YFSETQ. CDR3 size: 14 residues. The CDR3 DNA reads TGCGCCAGCAGCTCCGCGGGGTACACCTACGAGCAGTACTTC. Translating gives CASSSAGYTYEQYF.

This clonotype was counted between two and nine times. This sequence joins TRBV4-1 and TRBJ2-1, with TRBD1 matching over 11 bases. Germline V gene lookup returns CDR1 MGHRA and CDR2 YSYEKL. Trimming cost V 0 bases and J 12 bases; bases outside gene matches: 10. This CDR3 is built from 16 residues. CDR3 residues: CASSQEGQGGPGAQFF. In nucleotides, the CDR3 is TGCGCCAGCAGCCAAGAGGGACAGGGGGGACCAGGGGCGCAGTTCTTC.

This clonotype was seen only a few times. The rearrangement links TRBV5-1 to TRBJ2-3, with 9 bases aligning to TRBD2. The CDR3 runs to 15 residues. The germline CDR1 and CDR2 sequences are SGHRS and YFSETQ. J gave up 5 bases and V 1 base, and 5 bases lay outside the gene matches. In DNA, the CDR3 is TGCGCCAGCAGCTTGCGTAGCGGGGGAGAAGATACGCAGTATTTT. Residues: CASSLRSGGEDTQYF.

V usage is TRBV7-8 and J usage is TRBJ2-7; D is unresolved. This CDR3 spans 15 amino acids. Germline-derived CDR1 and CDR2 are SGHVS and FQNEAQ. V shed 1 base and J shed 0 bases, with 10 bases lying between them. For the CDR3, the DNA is TGTGCCAGCAGCTTAGGATCGGTCAGCTCCTACGAGCAGTACTTC. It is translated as CASSLGSVSSYEQYF.

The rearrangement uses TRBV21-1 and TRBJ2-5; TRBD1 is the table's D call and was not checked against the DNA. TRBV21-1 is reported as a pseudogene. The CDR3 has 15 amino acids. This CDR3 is CASSKGTVYQETQYF. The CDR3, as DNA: TGTGCCAGCAGCAAAGGGACAGTTTATCAAGAGACCCAGTACTTC.